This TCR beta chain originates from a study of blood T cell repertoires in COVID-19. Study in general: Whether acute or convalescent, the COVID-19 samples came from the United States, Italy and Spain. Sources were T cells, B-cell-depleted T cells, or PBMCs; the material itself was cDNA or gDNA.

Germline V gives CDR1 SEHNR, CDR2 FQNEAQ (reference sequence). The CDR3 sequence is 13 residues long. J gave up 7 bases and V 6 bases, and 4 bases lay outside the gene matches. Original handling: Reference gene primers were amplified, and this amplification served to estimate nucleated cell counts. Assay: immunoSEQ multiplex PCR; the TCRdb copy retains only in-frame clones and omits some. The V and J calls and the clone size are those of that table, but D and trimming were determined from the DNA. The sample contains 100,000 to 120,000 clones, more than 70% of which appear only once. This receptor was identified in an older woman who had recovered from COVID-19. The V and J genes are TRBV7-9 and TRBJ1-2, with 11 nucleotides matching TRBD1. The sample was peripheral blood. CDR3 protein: CASRKGTGGGYTF. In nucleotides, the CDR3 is TGTGCCAGCAGGAAGGGGACAGGGGGTGGCTACACCTTC.